This TCR beta chain was captured by sequencing in a study of T cell responses to AZD1222 COVID-19 vaccine. Findings and caveats of the study: Most donors were white British and more were female, and clonal diversity was possibly underestimated. Scientists sampled the repertoires only once the peak T cell response had passed.

Generated by immunoSEQ multiplex PCR, the TCRdb table keeps only in-frame clones and is missing some. The data contain around 130,000 clones, around 94% of them singletons. Of note for this clone: Its antigen is currently unknown.

This CDR3 contains 18 residues. The junction had 6 bases not matched to a gene; V was cut back by 0 bases and J by 0 bases. In germline, CDR1 is KGHSH, CDR2 LQKENI. This receptor was identified in an adult in good health. V gene TRBV18 combines with J gene TRBJ1-1, with 11 bases identical to TRBD1. This specimen was peripheral blood, taken on day 0 of AZD1222 vaccination. This CDR3 reads CASSPPGTGGALNTEAFF. The CDR3 DNA reads as TGTGCCAGCTCACCACCGGGGACAGGGGGTGCCTTGAACACTGAAGCTTTCTTT.